The clone carrying this T cell receptor beta chain was recorded many times. As yet, its antigen is unknown. The CDR3 contains 15 residues. Per the germline V gene, CDR1 is DFQATT and CDR2 is SNEGSKA (reference sequence). V shed 0 bases and J shed 9 bases, with 18 bases lying between them. The record originates from a study of spatial heterogeneity in lung cancer. Every cDNA TCR molecule received its own unique molecular identifier. TCRdb ran MiXCR on the 5' RACE reads and lists one entry per CDR3 protein. Of under 7,000 distinct CDR3 sequences in the sample, approximately 14% are singletons; the top ten hold roughly 10%. Study findings and constraints: Intratumoral expanded alpha and beta TCR counts were found to track tumor mutation counts.

Time point denoted: sample taken at primary tumor resection. The sequence derives from a male donor with early-stage non-small cell lung cancer. This sequence joins TRBV20-1 and TRBJ1-3, with a tentative D call TRBD1 (6 bases). Material: lung tumor tissue, obtained at surgery. The DNA for the CDR3 is TGCAGTGCTAGAGATGCAACCAGGGGACGGAGCACCATATATTTT. Its protein is CSARDATRGRSTIYF.